What follows are 13 T cell receptor beta chains derived from one specimen sequenced in a study of breast tumors, draining lymph nodes, adjacent tissues (dated by TCRdb to 2016 to 2018). Lymph node samples came from the axillary draining lymph nodes of breast cancer patients. Receptor amplification or capture employed multiplex PCR. TCRdb records Illumina HiSeq 2000 as the sequencer. TCRdb applied fastp at Q25 and MiXCR to the public reads, then kept only in-frame beta chains. One record per CDR3 amino acid sequence lists the most common genes and DNA. This sample is represented by fewer than 140,000 distinct CDR3 sequences; less than 40% of them were singletons. The top ten clonotypes cover approximately 5% of the sample. Sequencing was done on a sample of axillary lymph node tissue. These receptors were obtained from a female donor with breast cancer. Some clones in this sample may be carry-over from other donors' samples.

This clonotype was picked up a small number of times. A much larger clonotype is one base distant, so this may be a read error. The V gene is TRBV5-1, the J gene TRBJ1-2, with 8 bases matching TRBD1. This CDR3 region has 14 residues. Germline values: CDR1 SGHRS, CDR2 YFSETQ. Trimming cost V 7 bases and J 6 bases; bases outside gene matches: 11. The CDR3 sequence: CASGPSRTGNGYTF. CDR3 DNA: TGCGCCAGCGGCCCCAGTAGGACAGGGAATGGCTACACCTTC.

This clonotype was detected ten times or more. This rearrangement joins TRBV6-2 or TRBV6-3 to TRBJ2-5; D remains ambiguous. This CDR3 has 12 amino acids. Germline lookup yields CDR1 MNHEY and CDR2 SVGEGT. V was trimmed by 4 bases and J by 8 bases, leaving 11 bases between them. CDR3 sequence: CASSWILETQYF. In DNA form, the CDR3 reads TGTGCCAGCAGTTGGATACTTGAAACCCAGTACTTC.

The sample holds many counts of this clonotype. A single base separates this from a much larger clone, so it may be a read error. The J gene is TRBJ2-6, the V gene TRBV5-6; no firm D call. The CDR3 totals 17 residues. V dropped 0 bases and J dropped 2 bases, with 12 bases sitting between them. Per the germline V gene, CDR1 is SGHDT and CDR2 is YYEEEE. This CDR3 is CASSLAQAVTGANVLTF. The CDR3 coding sequence is TGTGCCAGCAGCTTGGCCCAGGCCGTAACTGGGGCCAACGTCCTGACTTTC.

Ten or more counts support this clonotype. The chain is built from TRBV10-3 and TRBJ2-7, with no clear D. The germline gives CDR1 ENHRY, CDR2 SYGVKD. This CDR3 has 17 residues. V was trimmed by 6 bases and J by 4 bases, leaving 25 bases between them. This chain's CDR3 is CAIRTGSPQLGVYEQYF. Here the CDR3 DNA reads TGTGCCATCAGGACCGGGTCCCCTCAATTAGGTGTTTACGAGCAGTACTTC.

CDR3 bases: TGCGCCAGCAGCCAACTGGGACTCCTAGCCAAAAACATTCAGTACTTC. Protein sequence: CASSQLGLLAKNIQYF. The chain couples TRBV4-1 to TRBJ2-4; D perhaps matches TRBD2 (6 bases). V lost 2 bases to trimming and J lost 0 bases, with 11 bases between them. Per the germline V gene, CDR1 is MGHRA and CDR2 is YSYEKL. There are 16 residues in the CDR3.

In the case of this clonotype: Because the CDR3 is missing its conserved closing phenylalanine or tryptophan, this is likely a read error. This chain joins TRBV15 and TRBJ2-5, with no clear D. Germline V gene data show CDR1 as LNHNV and CDR2 as YYDKDF (reference sequence). The ends were cut back, 4 bases at V and 5 bases at J, with 11 bases in the middle. This CDR3 region has 13 residues. CDR3: CATSTAKGETQYL. CDR3 in DNA: TGTGCCACCAGCACGGCCAAGGGTGAGACCCAGTACCTC.

This clonotype was recorded at least ten times. This sequence joins TRBV3-1 and TRBJ1-3; TRBD1 matches 8 bases. Germline V lookup: CDR1 LGHDT, CDR2 YNNKEL (reference sequence). The V gene end was trimmed by 7 bases and the J gene end by 1 base; junction bases not matched to a gene: 3. The CDR3 extends over 14 amino acids. Here the CDR3 reads CASNRQGSGNTIYF. The CDR3 nucleotides are TGTGCCAGCAATCGACAGGGGTCTGGAAACACCATATATTTT.

The sample holds many counts of this clonotype. The V and J genes are TRBV5-5 and TRBJ1-2, with a weak D call TRBD1 (5 bases). CDR1 SGHKS and CDR2 YYEKEE come from the germline V gene (reference sequence). Between the trimmed V and J ends, which lost 5 bases and 3 bases, there was a span of 11 bases. The CDR3 is made up of 13 amino acids. CDR3 loop: CASRAGRDYGYTF. The CDR3 DNA reads as TGTGCCAGCAGAGCGGGACGGGACTATGGCTACACCTTC.

This clonotype was detected ten times or more. This CDR3 is CASRPSGAIGQNSPLHF. The CDR3 nucleotides are TGTGCCAGCAGGCCCTCGGGGGCCATTGGCCAGAATTCACCCCTCCACTTT. This rearrangement joins TRBV6-5 to TRBJ1-6; tentative D call: TRBD1 (6 bases). Germline assignment: CDR1 MNHEY and CDR2 SVGAGI. Trimming shortened V by 6 bases and J by 7 bases, and 22 bases separated the two germline ends. The CDR3 runs to 17 residues.

V and J are TRBV13 and TRBJ1-4; D call uncertain. Germline lookup yields CDR1 PRHDT and CDR2 FYEKMQ (reference sequence). CDR3 size: 15 residues. The V and J ends lost 1 base and 5 bases respectively, with 11 bases between them. The DNA of the CDR3 is TGTGCCAGCAGCTTAGTCGGCAGTCGGAATGAAAAACTGTTTTTT. Translation gives CASSLVGSRNEKLFF.

This clonotype was recorded many times. Sequence at one end of the junction differs from germline and may be a read error. The V and J genes are TRBV7-9 and TRBJ2-5; D unresolved. Germline V gives CDR1 SEHNR, CDR2 FQNEAQ (reference sequence). This CDR3 region has 15 residues. The CDR3 DNA is TGTGCCAGCAGCTTAAAAAAGGGATTGCAAGAGACCCAGCACTTC. Translated: CASSLKKGLQETQHF.

This clonotype was picked up many times. The chain carries TRBV5-4 and TRBJ2-3; tentatively, D is TRBD2 (6 bases). The germline V gene has CDR1 SGHNT and CDR2 YYREEE (reference sequence). This CDR3 contains 13 residues. V was cut by 8 bases and J by 2 bases, with 12 bases left in between. The CDR3 here is CASRRDFTDTQYF. The CDR3 coding sequence is TGTGCCAGTCGGCGGGATTTCACAGATACGCAGTATTTT.

This clonotype occurred once. The chain is built from TRBV6-5 and TRBJ2-7, with D possibly matching TRBD2 (6 bases). The V gene lost 2 bases and the J gene lost 0 bases, with 11 bases spanning the gap. The CDR3 is made up of 15 amino acids. Germline CDR1 is MNHEY and CDR2 is SVGAGI. CDR3 sequence: CASSYTRGSSYEQYF. The CDR3 nucleotides read TGTGCCAGCAGTTACACACGGGGGAGCTCCTACGAGCAGTACTTC.